The 19 T cell receptor beta chains reported below all come from one sample, sequenced in a study of T-cell memory formation after mild COVID-19 (TCRdb year 2021). The library was built by means of 5' RACE. Data came from an Illumina NovaSeq 6000. The public sequencing data were trimmed at Q25 with fastp and processed into clonotypes with MiXCR by TCRdb, which kept only in-frame beta chains. A single entry per CDR3 protein holds the most common genes and DNA from its merged rows. The sample contains under 300,000 distinct CDR3 sequences, 8% to 9.5% of them found a single time. Jointly, the top ten make up roughly 21% of the sample. The material sequenced was PBMCs or a T cell subset sorted from them (not recorded which). These receptor sequences come from a man between 18 and 35 years old who had mild COVID-19 (a few samples of this study predate the infection). The sample titles of this study are shuffled in the database, so cell type and time point are left out; the donor was told from shared clones.

The sample holds a few counts of this clonotype. V is TRBV6-1 and J is TRBJ2-6; no reliable D call. Germline V gene lookup returns CDR1 MNHNS and CDR2 SASEGT. The CDR3 consists of 14 residues. V was pared by 2 bases and J by 4 bases, with 6 bases between. CDR3 amino acids: CASSELRGANVLTF. CDR3 bases: TGTGCCAGCAGTGAATTACGGGGGGCCAACGTCCTGACTTTC.

In its sample, this clonotype was seen a few times. This sequence joins TRBV6-2 or TRBV6-3 and TRBJ1-6, with D hard to call. This CDR3 spans 14 amino acids. V gave up 3 bases and J gave up 7 bases, with 10 bases separating them. Germline values: CDR1 MNHEY, CDR2 SVGEGT. CDR3 region: CASSYPGRNSPLHF. As DNA, the CDR3 is TGTGCCAGCAGTTATCCAGGAAGAAATTCACCCCTCCACTTT.

V gene TRBV6-5 combines with J gene TRBJ2-3; 15 bases are a match to TRBD2. The V gene end was trimmed by 2 bases and the J gene end by 4 bases; junction bases not matched to a gene: 10. This CDR3 comprises 19 residues. Per germline, CDR1 MNHEY and CDR2 SVGAGI. The CDR3 coding sequence is TGTGCCAGCAGTTACCACGCCGGGACTAGCGGGGGGAACCCAGATACGCAGTATTTT. Its protein product is CASSYHAGTSGGNPDTQYF.

There are a few counts of this clonotype. The chain carries TRBV29-1 and TRBJ1-4; D gene uncertain. Germline values: CDR1 SQVTM, CDR2 ANQGSEA. CDR3 length equals 13 residues. V lost 6 bases to trimming and J lost 3 bases, with 11 bases between them. The CDR3 DNA follows: TGCAGCGTGGGAGGAGGGCCTAATGAAAAACTGTTTTTT. This gives the protein CSVGGGPNEKLFF.

This clonotype has a count of ten or more. The genes are TRBV12-3 or TRBV12-4 and TRBJ1-4; perhaps TRBD1 as D (6 bases). Trimming took 5 bases from V and 8 from J, leaving 15 bases between them. The CDR3 is 14 residues long. The CDR3 DNA sequence: TGTGCCAGCAGTCAAATAACAGGGACCGAAAAACTGTTTTTT. Amino acids: CASSQITGTEKLFF.

This clonotype was seen repeatedly, ten times or more. The chain's CDR3 is CASSLIQGATHEQYV. In DNA form, the CDR3 reads TGTGCCAGCAGCTTAATCCAGGGGGCTACCCACGAGCAGTACGTC. The gene calls are TRBV11-2 and TRBJ2-7, with 8 positions matching TRBD1. Trimming took 2 bases from V and 5 from J; bases not matched to a gene: 8. The CDR3 is 15 residues long. In germline, CDR1 is SGHAT, CDR2 FQNNGV.

This clonotype came up a few times. The chain links TRBV6-2 or TRBV6-3 to TRBJ2-3; 11 positions agree with TRBD2. Trimming took 2 bases from V and 4 from J; bases not matched to a gene: 8. The CDR3 is 17 residues long. Looked up from germline, CDR1 is MNHEY and CDR2 is SVGEGT. In nucleotides, the CDR3 is TGTGCCAGCAGTTACCGAGAGACTAGCGGGGTGGCAGATACGCAGTATTTT. Translating it yields CASSYRETSGVADTQYF.

This clonotype was detected only a few times. The chain combines TRBV6-5 with TRBJ2-7; a possible D gene is TRBD1 (6 bases). This CDR3 is built from 15 residues. Trimming took off 7 bases at V and 1 base at J, with 17 bases between the two ends. CDR1 and CDR2 (germline): MNHEY, SVGAGI. As DNA, the CDR3 is TGTGCCAGCAACCCACAGGGTTCGGGGTCCTACGAGCAGTACGTC. Residues: CASNPQGSGSYEQYV.

The J gene is TRBJ1-1, the V gene TRBV20-1; D is uncertain. Germline V gene data show CDR1 as DFQATT and CDR2 as SNEGSKA (reference sequence). The CDR3 covers 10 residues. CDR3 in DNA: TGCAGAATAGCGAACACTGAAGCTTTCTTT. Protein sequence: CRIANTEAFF.

In this sample, this clonotype turned up a few times. The chain couples TRBV2 to TRBJ2-7; D perhaps matches TRBD2 (5 bases). The V and J ends lost 0 bases and 3 bases respectively, with 12 bases between them. The length of the CDR3 is 15 residues. The germline CDR1 and CDR2 sequences are SNHLY and FYNNEI. Here the CDR3 reads CASSEARLALYEQYV. DNA for the CDR3: TGTGCCAGCAGTGAAGCGCGGCTAGCCCTCTACGAGCAGTACGTC.

V and J are TRBV20-1 and TRBJ2-1, with 11 bases that match TRBD2. The CDR3 sequence is 18 residues long. V lost 3 bases, J lost 7 bases, and 17 bases stayed unmatched. Germline lookup yields CDR1 DFQATT and CDR2 SNEGSKA (reference sequence). The CDR3 region is CSASAGGMTSGVSNEQFF. Here the CDR3 DNA reads TGCAGTGCTAGTGCAGGGGGCATGACTAGCGGGGTTTCGAATGAGCAGTTCTTC.

In this sample, this clonotype turned up many times. V is TRBV5-1 and J is TRBJ2-6; 7 bases fit TRBD2. The length of the CDR3 is 15 residues. V shed 9 bases and J 0 bases; nucleotides not matched to a gene: 6. CDR1 is SGHRS, CDR2 YFSETQ, per germline. The CDR3 spells CATTAGPSGANVLTF. In nucleotides, the CDR3 is TGCGCCACCACAGCGGGGCCCTCTGGGGCCAACGTCCTGACTTTC.

The gene calls are TRBV5-1 and TRBJ2-7; D remains ambiguous. The CDR3 extends over 13 amino acids. V lost 1 base to trimming and J lost 2 bases, with 7 bases between them. Germline lookup yields CDR1 SGHRS and CDR2 YFSETQ. In DNA, the CDR3 is TGCGCCAGCAGCTTGAGGTCGGCCTACGAGCAGTACTTC. It yields the protein CASSLRSAYEQYF.

The rearrangement joins TRBV29-1 to TRBJ2-7; tentative D call: TRBD1 (6 bases). The CDR3 has 13 amino acids. V lost 4 bases and J 0 bases, leaving 10 bases between the germline ends. Germline V lookup: CDR1 SQVTM, CDR2 ANQGSEA. The CDR3 here is CSVGQVSSYEQYF. CDR3 DNA: TGCAGCGTTGGACAGGTCAGCTCCTACGAGCAGTACTTC.

The chain recombines TRBV7-2 with TRBJ2-7, with 13 positions matching TRBD2. V lost 5 bases, J lost 2 bases, and 9 bases stayed unmatched. Per the germline V gene, CDR1 is SGHTA and CDR2 is FQGNSA. CDR3 length: 17 residues. This chain's CDR3 is CASSLGLAGASAYEQYF. Written as DNA, the CDR3 is TGTGCCAGCAGCCTCGGACTAGCGGGGGCCTCAGCCTACGAGCAGTACTTC.

This clonotype has only a few counts. V and J are TRBV11-2 and TRBJ2-7; the D call may be TRBD1 or TRBD2 (8 bases each). V dropped 3 bases and J dropped 4 bases, with 19 bases sitting between them. There are 16 residues in the CDR3. Germline CDR1 is SGHAT and CDR2 is FQNNGV. The CDR3 DNA is TGTGCCAGCAGCTTGCCGGGGGGGACAGGAATTTACGAGCAGTACTTC. Its protein product is CASSLPGGTGIYEQYF.

This clonotype showed up many times. The chain employs TRBV9 and TRBJ2-1; D is undetermined. CDR1 is SGDLS, CDR2 YYNGEE, per germline. This CDR3 contains 13 residues. Trimming took 2 bases from V and 9 from J, leaving 12 bases between them. The CDR3 nucleotides read TGTGCCAGCAGCGTCCCCGTGGGCGGTGAGCAGTTCTTC. Protein product: CASSVPVGGEQFF.

The chain joins TRBV6-5 to TRBJ1-2; 10 bases map to TRBD1. J lost 1 base, V lost 5 bases, and 16 bases had no gene match. The CDR3 extends over 19 amino acids. Germline-derived CDR1 and CDR2 are MNHEY and SVGAGI. In DNA, the CDR3 is TGTGCCAGCAGTCCTCGGATGTGGACAGGGGGACGGCTTAACTATGGCTACACCTTC. Translated, it gives CASSPRMWTGGRLNYGYTF.

The rearrangement uses TRBV5-6 and TRBJ2-5; 9 nucleotides agree with TRBD2. Per the germline V gene, CDR1 is SGHDT and CDR2 is YYEEEE. The CDR3 is made up of 15 amino acids. Trimming at V came to 3 bases and at J to 6 bases, leaving 9 bases not matched to a gene. DNA of the CDR3: TGTGCCAGCAGCTCCCTTGCGGGGGGGAGGAAGACCCAGTACTTC. Translation gives CASSSLAGGRKTQYF.